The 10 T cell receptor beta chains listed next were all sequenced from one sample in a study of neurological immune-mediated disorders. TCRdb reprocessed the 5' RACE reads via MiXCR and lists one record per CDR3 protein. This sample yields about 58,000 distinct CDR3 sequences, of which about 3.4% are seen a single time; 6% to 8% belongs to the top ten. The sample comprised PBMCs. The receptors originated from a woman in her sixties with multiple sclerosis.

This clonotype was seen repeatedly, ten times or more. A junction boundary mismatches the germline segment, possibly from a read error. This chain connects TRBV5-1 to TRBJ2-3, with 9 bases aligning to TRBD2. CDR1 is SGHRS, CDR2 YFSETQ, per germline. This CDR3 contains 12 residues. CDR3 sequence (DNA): TGCGCCAGCGGGACTAGCAAAGATACGCAGTATTTT. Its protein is CASGTSKDTQYF.

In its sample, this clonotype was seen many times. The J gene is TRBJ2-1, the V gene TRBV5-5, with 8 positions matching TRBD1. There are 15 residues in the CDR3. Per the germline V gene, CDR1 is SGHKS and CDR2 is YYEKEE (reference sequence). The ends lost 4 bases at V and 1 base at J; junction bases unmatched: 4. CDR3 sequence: CASSIGQGSYNEQFF. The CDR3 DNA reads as TGTGCCAGCAGCATAGGACAGGGTTCCTACAATGAGCAGTTCTTC.

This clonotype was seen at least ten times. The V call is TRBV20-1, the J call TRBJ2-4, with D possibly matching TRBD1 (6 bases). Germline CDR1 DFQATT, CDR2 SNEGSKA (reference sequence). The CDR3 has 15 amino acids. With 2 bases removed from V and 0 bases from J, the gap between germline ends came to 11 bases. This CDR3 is CSARSGQLAKNIQYF. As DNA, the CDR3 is TGCAGTGCTAGATCCGGACAGTTAGCCAAAAACATTCAGTACTTC.

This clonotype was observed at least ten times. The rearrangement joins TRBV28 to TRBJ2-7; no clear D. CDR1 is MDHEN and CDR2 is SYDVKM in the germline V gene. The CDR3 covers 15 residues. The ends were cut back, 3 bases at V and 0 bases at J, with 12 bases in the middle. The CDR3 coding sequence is TGTGCCAGCAGTTTGGGGTTATCCAGCTCCTACGAGCAGTACTTC. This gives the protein CASSLGLSSSYEQYF.

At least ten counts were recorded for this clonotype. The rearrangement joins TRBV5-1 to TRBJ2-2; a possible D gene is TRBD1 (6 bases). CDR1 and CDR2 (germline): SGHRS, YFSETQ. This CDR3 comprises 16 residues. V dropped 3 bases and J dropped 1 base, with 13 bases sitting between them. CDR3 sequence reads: CASSSHPGQNTGELFF. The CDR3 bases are TGCGCCAGCAGCTCCCATCCGGGACAGAACACCGGGGAGCTGTTTTTT. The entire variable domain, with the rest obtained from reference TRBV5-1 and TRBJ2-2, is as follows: KAGVTQTPRYLIKTRGQQVTLSCSPISGHRSVSWYQQTPGQGLQFLFEYFSETQRNKGNFPGRFSGRQFSNSRSEMNVSTLELGDSALYLCASSSHPGQNTGELFFGEGSRLTVL.

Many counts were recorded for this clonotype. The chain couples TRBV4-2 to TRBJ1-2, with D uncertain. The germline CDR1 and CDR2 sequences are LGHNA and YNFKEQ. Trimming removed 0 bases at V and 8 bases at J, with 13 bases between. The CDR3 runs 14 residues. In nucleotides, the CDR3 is TGTGCCAGCAGCCAAGAAGGCAGTCCTCGGGGCTACACCTTC. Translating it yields CASSQEGSPRGYTF.

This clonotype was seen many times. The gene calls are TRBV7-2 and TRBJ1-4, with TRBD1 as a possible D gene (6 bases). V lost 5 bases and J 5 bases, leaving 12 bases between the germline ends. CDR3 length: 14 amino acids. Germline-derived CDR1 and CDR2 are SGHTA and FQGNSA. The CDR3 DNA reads TGTGCCAGCAGCCAAGGACAGATAAATGAAAAACTGTTTTTT. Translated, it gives CASSQGQINEKLFF.

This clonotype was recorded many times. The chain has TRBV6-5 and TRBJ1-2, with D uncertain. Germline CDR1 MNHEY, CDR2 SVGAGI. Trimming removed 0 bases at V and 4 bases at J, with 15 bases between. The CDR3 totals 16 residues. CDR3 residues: CASSYSSRARGYGYTF. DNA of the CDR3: TGTGCCAGCAGTTACTCGTCCCGCGCGCGAGGCTATGGCTACACCTTC.

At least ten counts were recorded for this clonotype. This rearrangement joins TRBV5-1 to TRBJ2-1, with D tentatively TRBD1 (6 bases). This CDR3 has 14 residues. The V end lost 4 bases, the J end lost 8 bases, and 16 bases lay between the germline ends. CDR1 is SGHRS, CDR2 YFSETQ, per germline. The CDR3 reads CASSPAYRAYEQFF. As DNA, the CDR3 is TGCGCCAGCAGCCCCGCATACAGGGCCTATGAGCAGTTCTTC.

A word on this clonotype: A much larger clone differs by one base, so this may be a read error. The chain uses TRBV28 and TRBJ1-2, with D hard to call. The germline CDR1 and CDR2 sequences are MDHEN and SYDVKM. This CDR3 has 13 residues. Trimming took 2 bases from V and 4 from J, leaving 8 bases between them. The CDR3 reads CASSLSTIYGYTF. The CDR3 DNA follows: TGTGCCAGCAGTTTAAGCACTATCTATGGCTACACCTTC.